This T cell receptor beta chain was recorded in a study of shared clonotypes between healthy human individuals. Study as a whole: Each donor contributed plates that comprised three CD4 naive, three CD4 memory, two CD8 naive and one CD8 memory.

CDR1 and CDR2 from the germline V gene are SGHNT and YYREEE (reference sequence). The CDR3 consists of 16 residues. V was shortened by 3 bases and J by 0 bases, with 13 bases between the two germline ends. The deep-level immunoSEQ assay was used. Only in-frame clones appear in the TCRdb table, and some are missing; sequencing was by immunoSEQ multiplex PCR. The sample holds around 600,000 clones; more than 95% are singletons and the top ten take around 0.057%. The rearrangement joins TRBV5-4 to TRBJ2-4, with D maybe TRBD1 (6 bases). This clonotype originated in a woman in her thirties in good health. The sequenced sample consisted of naive CD4+ T cells sorted from blood. Subset reported: CD45RA+ positively selected. CDR3 nucleotides: TGTGCCAGCAGCTCCGGGACCAGGGGAGCCAAAAACATTCAGTACTTC. Translation: CASSSGTRGAKNIQYF.